What follows are 8 T cell receptor beta chains derived from one specimen sequenced in a study of cytomegalovirus exposure and HLA in healthy donors. Both 60 Vbeta primers and 13 Jbeta primers went into the PCR. Generated by immunoSEQ multiplex PCR, the TCRdb table keeps only in-frame clones and is missing some. Among more than 110,000 clones listed, roughly 80% were seen once. The source material was PBMCs. Receptor source: a middle-aged man in good health and CMV-seropositive.

The rearrangement joins TRBV10-3 to TRBJ2-7, with 9 nucleotides matching TRBD1. Germline V gene lookup returns CDR1 ENHRY and CDR2 SYGVKD. The length of the CDR3 is 14 residues. The trim removed 6 bases at V and 3 bases at J, leaving 6 bases unmatched. As DNA, the CDR3 is TGTGCCATCAGGCCGGACAGGGGAGACTACGAGCAGTACTTC. Residues: CAIRPDRGDYEQYF.

CDR3 residues: CATSRRAEDTGELFF. The CDR3 nucleotides read TGTGCCACCAGCCGGAGGGCTGAGGACACCGGGGAGCTGTTTTTT. The chain recombines TRBV15 with TRBJ2-2; TRBD2 might be the D (6 bases). In germline, CDR1 is LNHNV, CDR2 YYDKDF (reference sequence). This CDR3 comprises 15 residues. V was pared by 5 bases and J by 3 bases, with 13 bases between.

The J gene is TRBJ1-3, the V gene TRBV30; TRBD1 is a possible D gene (5 bases). Trimming took 3 bases from V and 0 from J, leaving 9 bases between them. The CDR3 sequence is 14 residues long. CDR1 is GTSNPN, CDR2 SVGIG, per germline (reference sequence). CDR3 bases: TGTGCCTGGAGAAACAGGTACTCTGGAAACACCATATATTTT. Amino acids: CAWRNRYSGNTIYF.

This rearrangement joins TRBV25-1 to TRBJ1-2, with TRBD1 matching 7 bases. Germline CDR1 MGHDK, CDR2 SYGVNS. J gave up 7 bases and V 6 bases, and 8 bases lay outside the gene matches. This CDR3 is 13 amino acids long. CDR3 DNA sequence: TGTGCCAGCAGGAGGAGACAGGGTGGTGGCTACACCTTC. It encodes CASRRRQGGGYTF.

This rearrangement joins TRBV6-1 to TRBJ2-1; 7 bases are shared with TRBD2. The length of the CDR3 is 15 residues. V shed 2 bases, J shed 4 bases, and the junction held 5 bases outside the gene matches. CDR1 and CDR2 from the germline V gene are MNHNS and SASEGT. CDR3 nucleotides: TGTGCCAGCAGTGAACTAGCGGAGTCTTACAATGAGCAGTTCTTC. Translated: CASSELAESYNEQFF.

The V gene is TRBV6-1, the J gene TRBJ2-1; perhaps TRBD2 as D (6 bases). Germline V gene sequence: CDR1 MNHNS, CDR2 SASEGT. The CDR3 has 14 amino acids. V lost 7 bases and J lost 12, with 22 bases in between. This chain's CDR3 is CASKNSGPLGGQFF. CDR3 in DNA: TGTGCCAGCAAGAATAGCGGCCCACTGGGGGGGCAGTTCTTC.

This chain uses TRBV7-9 with TRBJ1-2; D gene ambiguous. With 1 base removed from V and 0 bases from J, the gap between germline ends came to 9 bases. The germline gives CDR1 SEHNR, CDR2 FQNEAQ (reference sequence). The CDR3 extends over 15 amino acids. The CDR3, as DNA: TGTGCCAGCAGCTTAGGCCCTTCGGCTAACTATGGCTACACCTTC. Its translation is CASSLGPSANYGYTF.

The chain is built from TRBV18 and TRBJ1-3; 9 bases fit TRBD1. The CDR3 sequence is 18 residues long. V was clipped by 3 bases and J by 0 bases; unmatched bases: 9. From germline, CDR1 is KGHSH and CDR2 LQKENI. This chain's CDR3 is CASSPAGTGTSSGNTIYF. The DNA for the CDR3 is TGTGCCAGCTCACCCGCCGGGACAGGGACGAGCTCTGGAAACACCATATATTTT.